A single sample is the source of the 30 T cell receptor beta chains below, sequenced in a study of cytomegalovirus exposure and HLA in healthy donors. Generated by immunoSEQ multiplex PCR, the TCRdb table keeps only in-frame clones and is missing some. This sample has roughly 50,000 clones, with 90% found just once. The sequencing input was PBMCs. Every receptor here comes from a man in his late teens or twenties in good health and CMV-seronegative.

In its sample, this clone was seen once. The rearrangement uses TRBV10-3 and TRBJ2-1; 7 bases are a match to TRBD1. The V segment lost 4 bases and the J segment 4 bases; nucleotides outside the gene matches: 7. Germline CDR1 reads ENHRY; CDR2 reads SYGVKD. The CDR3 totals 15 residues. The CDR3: CAISGTGGNYNEQFF. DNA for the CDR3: TGTGCCATCAGTGGGACAGGCGGTAATTACAATGAGCAGTTCTTC.

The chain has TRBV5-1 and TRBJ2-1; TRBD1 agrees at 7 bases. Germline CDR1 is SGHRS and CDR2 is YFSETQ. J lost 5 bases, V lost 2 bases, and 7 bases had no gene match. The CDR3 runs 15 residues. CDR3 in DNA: TGCGCCAGCAGCTTCGTGGGACAGCGGAACAATGAGCAGTTCTTC. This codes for CASSFVGQRNNEQFF. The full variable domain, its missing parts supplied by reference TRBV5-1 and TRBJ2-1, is KAGVTQTPRYLIKTRGQQVTLSCSPISGHRSVSWYQQTPGQGLQFLFEYFSETQRNKGNFPGRFSGRQFSNSRSEMNVSTLELGDSALYLCASSFVGQRNNEQFFGPGTRLTVL.

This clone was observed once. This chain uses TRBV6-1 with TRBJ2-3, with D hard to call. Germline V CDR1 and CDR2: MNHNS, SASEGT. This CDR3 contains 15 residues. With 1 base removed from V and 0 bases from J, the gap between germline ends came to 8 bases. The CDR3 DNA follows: TGTGCCAGCAGTGAAGGGTCCGGTAGCACAGATACGCAGTATTTT. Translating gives CASSEGSGSTDTQYF.

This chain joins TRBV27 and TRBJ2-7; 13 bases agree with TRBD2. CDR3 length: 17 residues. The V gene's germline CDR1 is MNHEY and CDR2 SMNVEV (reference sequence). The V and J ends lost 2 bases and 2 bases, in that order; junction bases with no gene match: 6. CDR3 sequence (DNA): TGTGCCAGCAGTTTAACAGGACTAGCGGGAGTCCCCTACGAGCAGTACTTC. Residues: CASSLTGLAGVPYEQYF.

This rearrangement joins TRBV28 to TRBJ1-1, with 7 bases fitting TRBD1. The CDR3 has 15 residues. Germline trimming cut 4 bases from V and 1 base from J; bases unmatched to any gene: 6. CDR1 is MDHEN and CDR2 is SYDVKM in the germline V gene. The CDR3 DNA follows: TGTGCCAGCAGTTCCCAGACAGGGAAGAACACTGAAGCTTTCTTT. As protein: CASSSQTGKNTEAFF.

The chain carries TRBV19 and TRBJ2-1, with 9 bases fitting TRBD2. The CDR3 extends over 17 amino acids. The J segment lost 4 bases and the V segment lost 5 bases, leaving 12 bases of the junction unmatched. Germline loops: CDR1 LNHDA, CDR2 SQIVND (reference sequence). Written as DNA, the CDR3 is TGTGCCAGTAGTGCATACGGACTAGCGATTAGATACAATGAGCAGTTCTTC. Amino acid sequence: CASSAYGLAIRYNEQFF.

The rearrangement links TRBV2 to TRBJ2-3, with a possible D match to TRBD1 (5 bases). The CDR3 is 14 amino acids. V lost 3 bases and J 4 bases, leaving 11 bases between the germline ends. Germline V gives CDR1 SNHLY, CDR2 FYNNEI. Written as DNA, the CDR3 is TGTGCCAGCAGTGATCCGACAGAAGCAGATACGCAGTATTTT. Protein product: CASSDPTEADTQYF.

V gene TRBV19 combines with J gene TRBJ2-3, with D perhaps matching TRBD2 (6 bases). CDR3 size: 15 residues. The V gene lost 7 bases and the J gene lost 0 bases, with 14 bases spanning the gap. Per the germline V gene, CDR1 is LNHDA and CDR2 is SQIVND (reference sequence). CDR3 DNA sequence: TGTGCCAGTACCCTTAAGGAGGGGAGCACAGATACGCAGTATTTT. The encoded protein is CASTLKEGSTDTQYF.

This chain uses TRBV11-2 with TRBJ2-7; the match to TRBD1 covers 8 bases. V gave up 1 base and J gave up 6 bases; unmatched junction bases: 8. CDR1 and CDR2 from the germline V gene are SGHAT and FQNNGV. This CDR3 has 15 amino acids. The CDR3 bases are TGTGCCAGCAGCTTAGGGACAGGGAAGGCAGGCGAGCAGTACTTC. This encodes CASSLGTGKAGEQYF.

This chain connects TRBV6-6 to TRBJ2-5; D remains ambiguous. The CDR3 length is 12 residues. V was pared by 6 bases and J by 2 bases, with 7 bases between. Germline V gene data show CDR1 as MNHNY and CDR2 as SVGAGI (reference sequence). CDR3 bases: TGTGCCAGCAGAATAACTCAAGAGACCCAGTACTTC. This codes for CASRITQETQYF.

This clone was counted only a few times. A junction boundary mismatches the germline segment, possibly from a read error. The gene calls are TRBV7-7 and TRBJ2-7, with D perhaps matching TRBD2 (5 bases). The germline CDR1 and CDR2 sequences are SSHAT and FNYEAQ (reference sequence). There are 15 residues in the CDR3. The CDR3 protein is CASSSGVLAPFEQYF. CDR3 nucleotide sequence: TGTGCTAGCAGCTCGGGTGTCCTAGCCCCATTTGAGCAGTACTTC.

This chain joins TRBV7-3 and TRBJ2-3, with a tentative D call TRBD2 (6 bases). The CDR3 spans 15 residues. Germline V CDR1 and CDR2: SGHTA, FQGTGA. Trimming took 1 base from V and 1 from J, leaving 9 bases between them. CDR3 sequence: CASSLNGGGTDTQYF. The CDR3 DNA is TGTGCCAGCAGCTTAAACGGCGGGGGCACAGATACGCAGTATTTT.

CDR3 nucleotide sequence: TGTGCCAGCAGCTTCTTAACAGAGACCTACGAGCAGTACTTC. This codes for CASSFLTETYEQYF. The J gene is TRBJ2-7, the V gene TRBV11-2; D remains ambiguous. The CDR3 contains 14 residues. The V and J ends lost 3 bases and 2 bases respectively, with 11 bases between them. Germline V gene sequence: CDR1 SGHAT, CDR2 FQNNGV. The full variable domain, with the rest looked up from reference TRBV11-2 and TRBJ2-7, is EAGVAQSPRYKIIEKRQSVAFWCNPISGHATLYWYQQILGQGPKLLIQFQNNGVVDDSQLPKDRFSAERLKGVDSTLKIQPAKLEDSAVYLCASSFLTETYEQYFGPGTRLTVT.

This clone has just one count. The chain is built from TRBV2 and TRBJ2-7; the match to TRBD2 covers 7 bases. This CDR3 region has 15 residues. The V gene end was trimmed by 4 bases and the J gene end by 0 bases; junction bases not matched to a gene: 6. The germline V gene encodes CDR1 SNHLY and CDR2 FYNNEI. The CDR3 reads CASSGPLADSYEQYF. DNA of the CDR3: TGTGCCAGCAGTGGACCGCTAGCGGACTCCTACGAGCAGTACTTC.

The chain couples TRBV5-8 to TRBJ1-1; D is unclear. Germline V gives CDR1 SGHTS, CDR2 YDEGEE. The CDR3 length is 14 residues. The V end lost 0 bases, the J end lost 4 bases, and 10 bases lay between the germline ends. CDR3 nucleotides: TGTGCCAGCAGCTTGGTCGACTCCTTCACTGAAGCTTTCTTT. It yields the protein CASSLVDSFTEAFF.

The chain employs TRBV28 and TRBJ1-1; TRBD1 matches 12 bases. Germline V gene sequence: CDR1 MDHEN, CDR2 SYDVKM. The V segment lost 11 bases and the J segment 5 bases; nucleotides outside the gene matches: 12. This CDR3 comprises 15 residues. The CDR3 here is CAAGDRGRVWTEAFF. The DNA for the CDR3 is TGTGCCGCCGGGGACAGGGGGCGTGTGTGGACTGAAGCTTTCTTT. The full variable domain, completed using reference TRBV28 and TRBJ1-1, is DVKVTQSSRYLVKRTGEKVFLECVQDMDHENMFWYRQDPGLGLRLIYFSYDVKMKEKGDIPEGYSVSREKKERFSLILESASTNQTSMYLCAAGDRGRVWTEAFFGQGTRLTVV.

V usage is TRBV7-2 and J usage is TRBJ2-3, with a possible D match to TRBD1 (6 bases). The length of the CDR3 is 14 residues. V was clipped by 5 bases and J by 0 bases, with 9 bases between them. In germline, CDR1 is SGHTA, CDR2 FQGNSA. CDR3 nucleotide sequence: TGTGCCAGCAGCCGGACAGCTAGCACAGATACGCAGTATTTT. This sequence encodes CASSRTASTDTQYF.

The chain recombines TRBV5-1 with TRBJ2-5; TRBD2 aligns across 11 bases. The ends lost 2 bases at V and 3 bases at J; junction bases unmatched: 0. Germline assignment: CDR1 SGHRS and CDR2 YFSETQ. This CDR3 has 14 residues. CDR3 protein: CASSFSGREETQYF. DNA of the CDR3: TGCGCCAGCAGCTTTAGCGGGAGGGAAGAGACCCAGTACTTC.

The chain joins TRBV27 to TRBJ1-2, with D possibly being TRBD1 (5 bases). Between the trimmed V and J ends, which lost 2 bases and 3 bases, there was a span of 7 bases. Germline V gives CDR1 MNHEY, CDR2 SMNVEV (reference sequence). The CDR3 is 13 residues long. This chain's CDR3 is CASSLRGDYGYTF. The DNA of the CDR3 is TGTGCCAGCAGTTTACGGGGGGACTATGGCTACACCTTC.

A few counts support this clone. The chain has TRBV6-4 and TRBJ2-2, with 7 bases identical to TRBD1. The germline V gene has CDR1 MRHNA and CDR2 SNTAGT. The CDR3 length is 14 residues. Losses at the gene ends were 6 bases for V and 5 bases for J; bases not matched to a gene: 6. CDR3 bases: TGTGCCAGCAGATGGGACAGTGCTACCGGGGAGCTGTTTTTT. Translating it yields CASRWDSATGELFF.

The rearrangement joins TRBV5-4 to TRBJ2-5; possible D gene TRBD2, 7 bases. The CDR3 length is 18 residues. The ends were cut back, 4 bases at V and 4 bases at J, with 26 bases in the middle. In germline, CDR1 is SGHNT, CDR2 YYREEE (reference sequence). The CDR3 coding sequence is TGTGCCAGCAGCCCCCTCGTGGGGGGCGGGAGATTGGGAGAGACCCAGTACTTC. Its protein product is CASSPLVGGGRLGETQYF.

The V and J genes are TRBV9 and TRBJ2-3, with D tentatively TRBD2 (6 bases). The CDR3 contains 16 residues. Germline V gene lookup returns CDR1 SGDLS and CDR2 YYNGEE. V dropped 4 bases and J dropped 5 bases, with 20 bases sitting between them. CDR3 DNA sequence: TGTGCCAGCAGCCTATGGACACAGAGTAGCGGAGATACGCAGTATTTT. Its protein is CASSLWTQSSGDTQYF.

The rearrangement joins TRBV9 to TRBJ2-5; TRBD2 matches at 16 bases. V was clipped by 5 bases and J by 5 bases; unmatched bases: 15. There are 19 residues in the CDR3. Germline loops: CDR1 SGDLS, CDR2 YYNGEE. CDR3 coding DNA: TGTGCCAGCAGTATCAACCCGGGACTAGCGGGAGGGGGAGGGGAGACCCAGTACTTC. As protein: CASSINPGLAGGGGETQYF. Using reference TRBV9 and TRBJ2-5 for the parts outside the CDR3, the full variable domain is DSGVTQTPKHLITATGQRVTLRCSPRSGDLSVYWYQQSLDQGLQFLIQYYNGEERAKGNILERFSAQQFPDLHSELNLSSLELGDSALYFCASSINPGLAGGGGETQYFGPGTRLLVL.

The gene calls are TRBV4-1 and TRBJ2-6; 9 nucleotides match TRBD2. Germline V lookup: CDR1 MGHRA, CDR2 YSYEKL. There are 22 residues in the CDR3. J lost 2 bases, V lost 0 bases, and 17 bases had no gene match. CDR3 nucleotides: TGCGCCAGCAGCCAAGATTTTTACACGGGGGCGGGGGGGCTCCCTGGGGCCAACGTCCTGACTTTC. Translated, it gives CASSQDFYTGAGGLPGANVLTF.

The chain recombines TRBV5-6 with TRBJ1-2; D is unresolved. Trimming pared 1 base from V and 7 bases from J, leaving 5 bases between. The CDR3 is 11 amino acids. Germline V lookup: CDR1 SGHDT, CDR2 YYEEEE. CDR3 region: CASSLNGGYTF. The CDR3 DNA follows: TGTGCCAGCAGCTTGAACGGTGGCTACACCTTC.

The CDR3 loop is CASRPGLAGRGIQYF. The CDR3 nucleotides are TGTGCCAGCAGACCGGGACTAGCGGGAAGGGGCATTCAGTACTTC. V gene TRBV6-6 combines with J gene TRBJ2-4; 13 nucleotides line up with TRBD2. The CDR3 is made up of 15 amino acids. Germline CDR1 is MNHNY and CDR2 is SVGAGI (reference sequence). The J segment lost 9 bases and the V segment lost 6 bases, leaving 8 bases of the junction unmatched.

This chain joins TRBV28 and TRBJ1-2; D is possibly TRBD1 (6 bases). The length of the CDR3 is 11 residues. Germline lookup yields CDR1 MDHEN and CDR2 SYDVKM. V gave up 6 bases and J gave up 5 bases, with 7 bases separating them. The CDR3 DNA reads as TGTGCCAGCAGAAGGGGGTATGGCTACACCTTC. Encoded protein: CASRRGYGYTF.

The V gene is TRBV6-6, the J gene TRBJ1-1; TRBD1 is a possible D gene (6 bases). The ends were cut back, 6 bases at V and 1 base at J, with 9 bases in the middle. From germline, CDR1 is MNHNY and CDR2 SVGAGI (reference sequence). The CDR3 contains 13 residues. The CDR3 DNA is TGTGCCAGCAGCCTACAGGGGAACACTGAAGCTTTCTTT. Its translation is CASSLQGNTEAFF.

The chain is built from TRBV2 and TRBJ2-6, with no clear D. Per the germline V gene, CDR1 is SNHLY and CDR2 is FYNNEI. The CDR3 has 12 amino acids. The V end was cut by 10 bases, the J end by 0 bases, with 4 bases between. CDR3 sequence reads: CATNSGANVLTF. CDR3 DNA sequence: TGTGCCACCAACTCTGGGGCCAACGTCCTGACTTTC.

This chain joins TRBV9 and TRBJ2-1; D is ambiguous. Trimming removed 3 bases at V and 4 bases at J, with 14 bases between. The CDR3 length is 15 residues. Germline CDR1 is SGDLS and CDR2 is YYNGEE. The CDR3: CASSGASEIYNEQFF. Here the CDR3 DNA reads TGTGCCAGCAGCGGTGCTAGTGAGATATACAATGAGCAGTTCTTC.